This T cell receptor (beta chain) was recorded in a study of shared clonotypes between healthy human individuals. Study results and caveats: An anticipated effect of sequencing depth on clonotype sharing among donors was recognized. Shared across a few donors were roughly 5.3% of the naive CD4 clonotypes.

Trimming stripped 0 bases from V and 8 bases from J, with 14 bases between. The CDR3 spans 15 residues. Germline lookup yields CDR1 SGHRS and CDR2 YFSETQ. The donor cohort consisted entirely of Caucasian adults residing in Nashville, Tennessee. Note on this clone: What it recognizes is unknown.

The table came from immunoSEQ multiplex PCR; TCRdb's copy has only in-frame clones and leaves some out. Of over a million clones listed, approximately 97% are singletons. Sequencing was carried out using naive CD4+ T cells sorted from blood. The subset denotes: CD45RA+ positively selected. The source is a man aged 30 to 45 in good health. The genes are TRBV5-1 and TRBJ1-4; D is ambiguous. CDR3 residues: CASSLVAGFGEKLFF. CDR3 DNA: TGCGCCAGCAGCTTGGTGGCAGGCTTTGGCGAAAAACTGTTTTTT.